This TCR beta chain originates from a study of blood T cell repertoires in COVID-19 (dated by TCRdb to the early 2020s). Some background on the complete study: Samples covering the acute and convalescent phases of COVID-19 were provided by collaborators in the United States, Italy and Spain. Samples came from the ongoing ImmuneRACE study (first 160 participants) plus 1,254 subjects from 6 global collaborators. The repertoires were released in a freely available public database intended as a resource for research on the immune response to SARS-CoV-2. Where available, HLA class I and class II types were taken from metadata supplied by the sample provider and were not determined by assay-based typing. The prospective study material was composed of cDNA or gDNA derived from T cells, B-cell-depleted T cells, or PBMCs. A de-identified subject ID, COVID-19 status, age in years and sex were almost always included in the sample metadata. The dataset comprised deeply sampled blood TCRbeta repertoires from subjects exposed to, actively infected with, or recovered from COVID-19.

The immunoSEQ Assay, a bias-controlled multiplex PCR, was used to amplify TCRbeta CDR3 regions from genomic DNA. The study's processing was this. Within the assay, amplification of reference gene primers was used to estimate how many nucleated cells each sample contained. To quantify the absolute abundance of each unique TCRbeta CDR3 rearrangement, sequence reads were collapsed and filtered. Productive Simpson clonality was computed per sample as the square root of Simpson's diversity index over productive rearrangements. The table was pulled from immuneACCESS by TCRdb, which kept in-frame rearrangements only. Such tables lose some clones; where checked, under half of the loss comes from unresolved V genes, and the rest has no known cause. V and J calls plus clone size are reproduced from that table; the DNA served to infer D and trimming. Present in this sample are almost 90,000 clones, 80% to 90% of which were seen just once. Clones ranked in the top ten supply around 10% of the sample.

Whole blood was collected in K2EDTA tubes by collaborating institutions according to the institutions' own protocols. Collaborator samples were shipped for TCRbeta analysis as frozen whole blood, isolated PBMCs, or DNA extracted from either sample type. Study-level results and caveats: The quantity of clinical and demographic metadata differed by source and by participant and was supplied without curation.

Comments on this clone: Its antigen remains unidentified. No much larger clone exists at a distance of one base, and base qualities are not known.

CDR1 is given as KGHSH and CDR2 as LQKENI, both from the germline V gene. V lost 6 bases and J lost 4 bases; the stretch between them is 12 bases long. The CDR3 goes from the cysteine to the phenylalanine over 14 residues. CDR3 DNA only is kept here, 42 bases in frame from base 1. In this chain, TRBV18 is recombined with TRBJ2-2; the D gene is perhaps TRBD1, on 6 matching bases. Sequenced input: peripheral blood. The clonotype was recovered from a man older than 75 with acute or convalescent COVID-19. The CDR3 protein sequence reads: CASSHGQPTGELFF. The bases are TGTGCCAGCTCCCACGGACAGCCCACCGGGGAGCTGTTTTTT.